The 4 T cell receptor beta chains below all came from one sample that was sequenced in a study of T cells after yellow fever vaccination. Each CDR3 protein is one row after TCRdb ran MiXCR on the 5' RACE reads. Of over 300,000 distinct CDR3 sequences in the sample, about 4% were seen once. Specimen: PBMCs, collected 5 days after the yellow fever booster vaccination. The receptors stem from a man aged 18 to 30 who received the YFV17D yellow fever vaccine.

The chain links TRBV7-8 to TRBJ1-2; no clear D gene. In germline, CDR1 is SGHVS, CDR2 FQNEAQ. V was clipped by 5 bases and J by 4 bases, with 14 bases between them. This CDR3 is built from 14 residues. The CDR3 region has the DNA TGTGCCAGCAGCCTAAGTCGGTTTGTCTATGGCTACACCTTC. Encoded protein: CASSLSRFVYGYTF.

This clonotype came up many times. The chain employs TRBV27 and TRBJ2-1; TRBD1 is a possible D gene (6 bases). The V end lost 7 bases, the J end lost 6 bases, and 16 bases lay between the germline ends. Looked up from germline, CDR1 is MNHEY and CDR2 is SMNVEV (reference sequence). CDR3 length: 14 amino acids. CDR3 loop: CASIAGTPFNEQFF. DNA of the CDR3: TGTGCCAGCATCGCCGGGACACCCTTCAATGAGCAGTTCTTC.

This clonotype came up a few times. The DNA for the CDR3 is TGCGCCAGCAGCGCCGGCGGGACTAGCCGCTACGAGCAGTACTTC. It specifies CASSAGGTSRYEQYF. V is TRBV5-1 and J is TRBJ2-7, with 9 bases lining up with TRBD2. CDR1 and CDR2 (germline): SGHRS, YFSETQ. Trimming removed 4 bases from V and 3 bases from J; junction bases left unmatched: 8. CDR3 length equals 15 residues.

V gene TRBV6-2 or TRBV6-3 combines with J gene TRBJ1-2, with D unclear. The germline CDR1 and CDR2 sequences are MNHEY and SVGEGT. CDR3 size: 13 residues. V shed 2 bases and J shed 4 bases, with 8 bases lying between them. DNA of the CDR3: TGTGCCAGCAGTTACACCGGACCCTATGGCTACACCTTC. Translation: CASSYTGPYGYTF.